One sample yielded the 9 T cell receptor beta chains listed below, sequenced in a study of blood T cell repertoires in COVID-19. The data were produced by immunoSEQ multiplex PCR, yet TCRdb's version contains in-frame clones alone and is incomplete. The data contain about 160,000 clones, 70% to 90% of them singletons. Sequenced sample: peripheral blood. These receptors originate from a woman aged 45-60 years with COVID-19, enrolled during active disease.

This chain uses TRBV3-1 (or the pseudogene TRBV3-2) with TRBJ2-1; D ambiguous. CDR1 and CDR2 from the germline V gene are LGHDT and YNNKEL (reference sequence). This CDR3 is 15 amino acids long. The V gene lost 1 base and the J gene lost 1 base, with 8 bases spanning the gap. CDR3 in DNA: TGTGCCAGCAGCCAAGTGGGCAGGTCCTACAATGAGCAGTTCTTC. Residues: CASSQVGRSYNEQFF.

In this sample, this clone turned up a few times. The rearrangement uses TRBV6-2 or TRBV6-3 and TRBJ2-1, with 8 bases lining up with TRBD2. This CDR3 has 16 amino acids. V was pared by 5 bases and J by 5 bases, with 11 bases of the junction left unmatched. Germline V lookup: CDR1 MNHEY, CDR2 SVGEGT. CDR3 sequence (DNA): TGTGCCAGCAGTCCCCTGGGTTTGCGGGGGGACAATGAGCAGTTCTTC. Amino acid sequence: CASSPLGLRGDNEQFF.

The chain has TRBV15 and TRBJ1-5; TRBD1 matches 7 bases. V was pared by 1 base and J by 0 bases, with 3 bases of the junction left unmatched. CDR3 size: 16 residues. Per germline, CDR1 LNHNV and CDR2 YYDKDF (reference sequence). The DNA of the CDR3 is TGTGCCACCAGCAGAGGGGGACAGCTTAGCAATCAGCCCCAGCATTTT. Translation gives CATSRGGQLSNQPQHF.

The genes are TRBV18 and TRBJ2-7, with 9 nucleotides matching TRBD2. Looked up from germline, CDR1 is KGHSH and CDR2 is LQKENI. The CDR3 totals 16 residues. Unmatched junction bases numbered 13, after V lost 6 bases and J lost 4 bases. Here the CDR3 reads CASSNPGSGGLYEQYF. The CDR3 DNA follows: TGTGCCAGCTCCAACCCGGGGAGCGGGGGGTTGTACGAGCAGTACTTC.

This rearrangement joins TRBV3-1 (or the pseudogene TRBV3-2) to TRBJ1-1, with a weak D call TRBD1 (5 bases). Germline V gene lookup returns CDR1 LGHDT and CDR2 YNNKEL (reference sequence). The CDR3 runs to 11 residues. Trimming removed 2 bases from V and 8 bases from J, with 6 bases in between. Here the CDR3 reads CASSQTGEAFF. CDR3 nucleotides: TGTGCCAGCAGCCAAACAGGCGAAGCTTTCTTT.

This clone has a handful of counts. This chain uses TRBV19 with TRBJ1-5, with 7 bases that match TRBD1. With V trimmed by 6 bases and J by 0 bases, 11 bases remained unmatched. From germline, CDR1 is LNHDA and CDR2 SQIVND (reference sequence). The CDR3 contains 17 residues. Here the CDR3 reads CASSTPGTVYSNQPQHF. In DNA, the CDR3 is TGTGCCAGTAGCACGCCTGGGACAGTTTATAGCAATCAGCCCCAGCATTTT.

A note on this clone: A read error is possible here, since a much larger clone lies one base away. In the same sample, other DNA sequences code for this CDR3. This chain joins TRBV19 and TRBJ2-7, with TRBD1 identical over 11 bases. Germline CDR1 and CDR2: LNHDA and SQIVND (reference sequence). This CDR3 is built from 15 residues. The CDR3 sequence is CASSKGTGGSYEQYF. In nucleotides, the CDR3 is TGTGCCAGTAGTAAGGGGACAGGGGGGTCCTACGAGCAGTACTTT.

The V and J genes are TRBV10-3 and TRBJ1-1, with D possibly TRBD1 on 5 matching bases. The CDR3 runs to 14 residues. Germline V lookup: CDR1 ENHRY, CDR2 SYGVKD. Trimming shortened V by 2 bases and J by 1 base, and 8 bases separated the two germline ends. The CDR3 region is CAISEPDRNTEAFF. CDR3 DNA sequence: TGTGCCATCAGTGAGCCCGACAGGAACACTGAAGCTTTCTTT.

The CDR3 nucleotides are TGTGCCAGCAGTAAATCTAGCATGGGAAATGAGCAGTTCTTC. It codes for CASSKSSMGNEQFF. The rearrangement links TRBV6-5 to TRBJ2-1; weak D call: TRBD2 (5 bases). The germline V gene encodes CDR1 MNHEY and CDR2 SVGAGI. The V gene lost 5 bases and the J gene lost 7 bases, with 15 bases spanning the gap. The CDR3 covers 14 residues.